This TCR beta chain was obtained from a study of blood T cell repertoires in COVID-19. After removal of 5 bases from V and 1 base from J, the junction contained 5 bases not matched to a gene. Germline CDR1 and CDR2: SSHAT and FNYEAQ (reference sequence). The CDR3 sequence is 16 residues long. Here immunoSEQ multiplex PCR was the method, and the copy in TCRdb shows in-frame clones only, minus some. The table shows tens of thousands of clones, with approximately 80% occurring only once. The chain employs TRBV7-7 and TRBJ2-3, with TRBD2 matching over 11 bases. Sequencing was performed on peripheral blood. The sequence derives from a woman aged 55-69 years with acute or convalescent COVID-19. The CDR3 sequence is CASSPGLAAGTDTQYF. The CDR3, as DNA: TGTGCCAGCAGCCCGGGACTAGCGGCAGGCACAGATACGCAGTATTTT.